This TCR beta chain derives from a study of OX40 agonist ivuxolimab in advanced cancers. This CDR3 is built from 15 residues. Germline CDR1 is SGHRS and CDR2 is YFSETQ. Trimming left V 4 bases short and J 2 bases short, with 16 bases between. TCRdb keeps only in-frame clones here, not all; method: immunoSEQ multiplex PCR. The sample includes about 80,000 clones, around 86% of them seen just once. The sample was CD4+ or CD8+ T cells sorted from blood, taken in a trial of the OX40 agonist ivuxolimab. The chain carries TRBV5-1 and TRBJ2-7; maybe TRBD1 (6 bases). The clonotype was recovered from an adult with an advanced solid tumor such as melanoma, head and neck, liver or kidney cancer. CDR3 loop: CASSVPRDTPYEQYF. DNA for the CDR3: TGCGCCAGCAGCGTCCCTCGGGACACCCCCTACGAGCAGTACTTC.